This section outlines one TCR beta chain sequence together with its context. The target antigen is unknown. Germline loops: CDR1 MNHNY, CDR2 SVGAGI (reference sequence). Deletions cut 7 bases from V and 2 bases from J, with 17 bases between. CDR3 length: 16 amino acids. The source of the sample is a study of CD4 T cells in relation to SARS-CoV-2 and coronaviruses. Study at large: Convalescent donors were aged about 21 to 80, with median approximately 39 years. Broader study findings: In roughly two thirds of donors, memory CD4+ clonotypes crossrecognized SARS-CoV-2 and at least one common cold coronavirus spike. Monoreactive clones expanded significantly more to SARS-CoV-2 than crossreactive clones did.

CD4 enrichment then naive enrichment separated naive from memory CD4+ cells. Sequencing used immunoSEQ multiplex PCR; TCRdb keeps in-frame clones, though not all of them. The sample includes about 56,000 clones, about 92% of them seen just once. The chain recombines TRBV6-6 with TRBJ2-2; D is perhaps TRBD1 (6 bases). The source of this sequence is an adult with COVID-19. The specimen sequenced was naive CD4+ T cells from PBMCs. Subset: naive CD4+ T cells isolated by negative enrichment. DNA for the CDR3: TGTGCCAGCAATATACAGGGAAAGGAAAACACCGGGGAGCTGTTTTTT. Its protein is CASNIQGKENTGELFF.